This section outlines one TCR beta chain sequence together with its context. This clone's antigen is unknown. No base-level quality is on record; no much larger clone is a single base apart. TCR beta VDJ combination and CDR3 sequence profiling used genomic DNA as the template. TCR repertoire sequencing was run on an Illumina HiSeq 2000. The original pipeline was this. Repertoires were assessed using TRBV/TRBJ rearrangement plots, CDR3 size and DJ length profiles, and Simpson's diversity index. The most abundant DNA sequence in the deep sequencing data was defined as the immunodominant clone. CDR3 amino acid sequences were screened for sharing across subjects and compared with published repertoires and the VDJdb database. TCRdb cleaned the public reads at Q25 with fastp, built clones with MiXCR and kept in-frame beta chains. Duplicate CDR3 protein sequences are folded into a single record with the most common DNA and genes. V and J calls and clone size were set by TCRdb, not the authors. This sample has tens of thousands of distinct CDR3 sequences in its table, and less than 60% of those were observed once. Jointly, the top ten make up approximately 61% of the sample.

TCR repertoires of sorted CD4+ and CD8+ blood T cells from severe aplastic anemia patients and healthy subjects were deep-sequenced in the study. Ficoll-Paque density gradient centrifugation was used to isolate peripheral blood mononuclear cells. Before DNA extraction, CD4+ and CD8+ T cells were sorted with FACS or magnetic beads. These data are taken from a study of CD8+CD57+ T cells in acquired aplastic anemia listed by TCRdb under 2018. About the investigation overall: On average, sorted CD4+ and CD8+ cells yielded around 3.4 ug of extracted DNA, with a range of about 0.17 to 27.4 ug. Mean read counts for healthy donor samples were around 10 million for CD4+ cells and 11.0 million for CD8+ cells.

General conclusions and limits of the study: Around 27 CD8+ CDR3 sequences were found in both patients and controls but appeared to be highly expressed in patients and within the immunodominant clones of the patients. CD8+ Simpson's diversity did not differ significantly between patients and healthy controls (P=0.060).

The source material was sorted CD4+, CD8+, or CD8+CD57+ T cells (not recorded which) from PBMCs. The receptor's source is a human donor in good health, serving as a control.

In nucleotide form, the sequence is TGTGCCAGCAGCCAAGATCTTACAGGCTACGAGCAGTACTTC. This is translated as CASSQDLTGYEQYF. The chain joins TRBV4-2 to TRBJ2-7, with TRBD1 as a weak D call on 5 bases. Reading the germline V gene gives CDR1 LGHNA and CDR2 YNFKEQ. The CDR3 numbers 14 residues from cysteine through phenylalanine. Only the CDR3 DNA is retained, 42 bases long and in frame from the first base. A distance of 9 bases separates the germline ends of V and J, which lose 0 bases and 3 bases respectively.